Each of the 9 T cell receptor beta chains below was sequenced from the same sample in a study of early T cells in non-severe SARS-CoV-2 infection. TCRdb reprocessed the 5' RACE reads via MiXCR and lists one record per CDR3 protein. The sample yields 80,000 to 95,000 distinct CDR3 sequences, around 16% seen once. The input for sequencing was whole blood, taken at baseline. The receptors derive from an adult who was a healthcare worker with PCR-confirmed SARS-CoV-2 infection or an uninfected control (not recorded which).

This clonotype was counted only a few times. The V and J genes are TRBV7-2 and TRBJ2-7; 9 bases map to TRBD1. The V segment lost 5 bases and the J segment 3 bases; nucleotides outside the gene matches: 5. This CDR3 region has 14 residues. Germline CDR1 is SGHTA and CDR2 is FQGNSA. The CDR3 loop reads CASSRTGEVYEQYF. CDR3 DNA sequence: TGTGCCAGCAGCCGGACAGGGGAGGTCTACGAGCAGTACTTC. The variable domain in full, completed from reference TRBV7-2 and TRBJ2-7, reads GAGVSQSPSNKVTEKGKDVELRCDPISGHTALYWYRQSLGQGLEFLIYFQGNSAPDKSGLPSDRFSAERTGGSVSTLTIQRTQQEDSAVYLCASSRTGEVYEQYFGPGTRLTVT.

V is TRBV12-3 or TRBV12-4 and J is TRBJ2-2; D might be TRBD1 or TRBD2, each matching 5 bases. V was pared by 3 bases and J by 6 bases, with 8 bases between. The CDR3 runs to 13 residues. The CDR3 region has the DNA TGTGCCAGCAGTTTTGGGGGTCCCGGGGAGCTGTTTTTT. Amino acids: CASSFGGPGELFF.

This clonotype was recorded a few times. This sequence joins TRBV2 and TRBJ1-1; D is uncertain. The CDR3 runs 11 residues. V was pared by 8 bases and J by 7 bases, with 11 bases between. In germline, CDR1 is SNHLY, CDR2 FYNNEI. The CDR3 protein is CASGRQNEAFF. The CDR3, as DNA: TGTGCCAGCGGGCGTCAGAATGAAGCTTTCTTT.

This clonotype was recorded at least ten times. The V and J genes are TRBV11-3 and TRBJ1-1; D is undetermined. Looked up from germline, CDR1 is SGHNT and CDR2 is YENEEA. V shed 2 bases and J shed 1 base, with 8 bases lying between them. This CDR3 comprises 14 residues. In nucleotides, the CDR3 is TGTGCCAGCAGCTTATCCGGCAGGAACACTGAAGCTTTCTTT. This sequence encodes CASSLSGRNTEAFF.

The table lists this clonotype with many counts. The chain couples TRBV4-1 to TRBJ2-1; the D is unclear. V lost 1 base and J 6 bases, leaving 7 bases between the germline ends. The length of the CDR3 is 13 residues. Germline V lookup: CDR1 MGHRA, CDR2 YSYEKL. In nucleotides, the CDR3 is TGCGCCAGCAGCCAAGTCGGCGGCAATGAGCAGTTCTTC. This translates into CASSQVGGNEQFF.

This clonotype was detected a few times. The chain has TRBV20-1 and TRBJ2-1; a possible D gene is TRBD2 (5 bases). Germline lookup yields CDR1 DFQATT and CDR2 SNEGSKA (reference sequence). The CDR3 contains 14 residues. The V end was cut by 1 base, the J end by 6 bases, with 13 bases between. This chain's CDR3 is CSARVDYLANEQFF. As DNA, the CDR3 is TGCAGTGCTAGAGTTGACTACCTTGCCAATGAGCAGTTCTTC.

The chain is built from TRBV7-8 and TRBJ1-5, with unresolved D. The CDR3 has 16 amino acids. Germline CDR1 reads SGHVS; CDR2 reads FQNEAQ. V was trimmed by 1 base and J by 5 bases, leaving 15 bases between them. CDR3 DNA sequence: TGTGCCAGCAGCTTAGGGAGGGTGTTAACCCATCAGCCCCAGCATTTT. Translation: CASSLGRVLTHQPQHF.

V gene TRBV9 combines with J gene TRBJ1-6; perhaps TRBD1 as D (5 bases). V dropped 5 bases and J dropped 8 bases, with 17 bases sitting between them. The CDR3 runs 15 residues. Looked up from germline, CDR1 is SGDLS and CDR2 is YYNGEE. The CDR3 DNA reads as TGTGCCAGCAGGCCGGGGACCCTTCGGGATTCACCCCTCCACTTT. This gives the protein CASRPGTLRDSPLHF.

This clonotype was seen a few times. The chain couples TRBV7-9 to TRBJ1-1, with D unresolved. The V gene lost 5 bases and the J gene lost 4 bases, with 11 bases spanning the gap. This CDR3 comprises 13 residues. Germline V gene sequence: CDR1 SEHNR, CDR2 FQNEAQ (reference sequence). The CDR3 DNA follows: TGTGCCAGCAGCCCTGACCGGCTCACTGAAGCTTTCTTT. It is translated as CASSPDRLTEAFF.